Each of the 12 T cell receptor beta chains below was sequenced from the same sample in a study of blood T cell repertoires in COVID-19. The table came from immunoSEQ multiplex PCR; TCRdb's copy has only in-frame clones and leaves some out. The data show under 85,000 clones, with approximately 90% seen just once and more than 10% held by the top ten. Sample: peripheral blood. All receptors come from a man between 65 and 85 years old with active or convalescent COVID-19.

V usage is TRBV5-1 and J usage is TRBJ2-1; 9 bases agree with TRBD1. Per the germline V gene, CDR1 is SGHRS and CDR2 is YFSETQ. This CDR3 region has 16 residues. V shed 6 bases and J 4 bases; nucleotides not matched to a gene: 11. CDR3 nucleotide sequence: TGCGCCAGCAACGTACAGGGGGCCGGGCTGTACAATGAGCAGTTCTTC. Translating gives CASNVQGAGLYNEQFF.

The chain recombines TRBV18 with TRBJ1-1; D is unclear. Trimming cost V 0 bases and J 0 bases, with 11 bases left between them. Germline V gives CDR1 KGHSH, CDR2 LQKENI. The CDR3 contains 16 residues. CDR3 sequence reads: CASSPPSPGLNTEAFF. The CDR3 coding sequence is TGTGCCAGCTCACCACCCTCTCCAGGTCTGAACACTGAAGCTTTCTTT.

The rearrangement uses TRBV29-1 and TRBJ2-1, with 9 bases aligning to TRBD1. Germline CDR1 SQVTM, CDR2 ANQGSEA. V was clipped by 8 bases and J by 4 bases; unmatched bases: 6. CDR3 length equals 13 residues. CDR3: CSTRDRAYNEQFF. The CDR3 coding sequence is TGCAGCACCCGGGACAGGGCGTACAATGAGCAGTTCTTC.

V gene TRBV20-1 combines with J gene TRBJ2-3; D is uncertain. Trimming cost V 6 bases and J 2 bases, with 6 bases left between them. The CDR3 contains 11 residues. Germline CDR1 DFQATT, CDR2 SNEGSKA (reference sequence). The CDR3 loop reads CSAGDTDTQYF. Written as DNA, the CDR3 is TGCAGTGCCGGAGACACAGATACGCAGTATTTT.

The V and J genes are TRBV30 and TRBJ1-5; the match to TRBD1 covers 9 bases. CDR3 length: 14 amino acids. The ends lost 3 bases at V and 4 bases at J; junction bases unmatched: 4. Per germline, CDR1 GTSNPN and CDR2 SVGIG (reference sequence). For the CDR3, the DNA is TGTGCCTGGAGGGGACAGGGTTGGAATCAGCCCCAGCATTTT. This translates into CAWRGQGWNQPQHF. The variable domain in full, with the rest retrieved from reference TRBV30 and TRBJ1-5, is SQTIHQWPATLVQPVGSPLSLECTVEGTSNPNLYWYRQAAGRGLQLLFYSVGIGQISSEVPQNLSASRPQDRQFILSSKKLLLSDSGFYLCAWRGQGWNQPQHFGDGTRLSIL.

This chain joins TRBV4-2 and TRBJ2-3; TRBD1 matches at 8 bases. Germline values: CDR1 LGHNA, CDR2 YNFKEQ. The J segment lost 4 bases and the V segment lost 5 bases, leaving 11 bases of the junction unmatched. The CDR3 has 16 residues. The CDR3 loop reads CASSYQAGGDPDTQYF. In nucleotides, the CDR3 is TGTGCCAGCAGCTACCAGGCAGGGGGCGACCCAGATACGCAGTATTTT.

The chain recombines TRBV7-2 with TRBJ2-3; 9 nucleotides align to TRBD1. Trimming removed 2 bases from V and 2 bases from J; junction bases left unmatched: 8. The CDR3 extends over 17 amino acids. Per germline, CDR1 SGHTA and CDR2 FQGNSA. The CDR3 DNA sequence: TGTGCCAGCAGCTTAAAACAGGGGGCGCATTTCACAGATACGCAGTATTTT. Protein product: CASSLKQGAHFTDTQYF.

The gene calls are TRBV3-1 (or the pseudogene TRBV3-2) and TRBJ2-7; TRBD1 might be the D (5 bases). The germline gives CDR1 LGHDT, CDR2 YNNKEL (reference sequence). This CDR3 has 15 residues. The V gene lost 1 base and the J gene lost 2 bases, with 12 bases spanning the gap. The CDR3 DNA follows: TGTGCCAGCAGCCAAGTGGGGCAGGAAACCTACGAGCAGTACTTC. It encodes CASSQVGQETYEQYF.

The chain links TRBV11-3 to TRBJ2-3, with 10 bases that match TRBD2. V lost 4 bases, J lost 1 base, and 2 bases stayed unmatched. Germline CDR1 SGHNT, CDR2 YENEEA. This CDR3 has 15 residues. CDR3: CASSSSGGGTDTQYF. The CDR3 DNA sequence: TGTGCCAGCAGCTCCAGCGGGGGGGGCACAGATACGCAGTATTTT.

This chain uses TRBV11-2 with TRBJ2-5; D is undetermined. V was cut by 0 bases and J by 2 bases, with 7 bases left in between. The germline V gene encodes CDR1 SGHAT and CDR2 FQNNGV. This CDR3 spans 14 amino acids. CDR3 bases: TGTGCCAGCAGCTTAGACGTATTTCAAGAGACCCAGTACTTC. Its protein is CASSLDVFQETQYF.

The chain links TRBV11-2 to TRBJ2-7; a possible D gene is TRBD1 (5 bases). V lost 0 bases, J lost 6 bases, and 6 bases lay in between. Germline CDR1 and CDR2: SGHAT and FQNNGV. The CDR3 contains 12 residues. Written as DNA, the CDR3 is TGTGCCAGCAGCTTAGATACAGGCGAGCAGTACTTC. Its translation is CASSLDTGEQYF.

The chain carries TRBV23-1 and TRBJ1-5; 7 nucleotides align to TRBD1. TRBV23-1 is an ORF; its function is uncertain. CDR3 length: 16 residues. V was clipped by 4 bases and J by 2 bases; unmatched bases: 8. The CDR3 reads CASSRRTGGGNQPQHF. The DNA for the CDR3 is TGCGCCAGCAGTCGCAGGACAGGAGGAGGCAATCAGCCCCAGCATTTT.